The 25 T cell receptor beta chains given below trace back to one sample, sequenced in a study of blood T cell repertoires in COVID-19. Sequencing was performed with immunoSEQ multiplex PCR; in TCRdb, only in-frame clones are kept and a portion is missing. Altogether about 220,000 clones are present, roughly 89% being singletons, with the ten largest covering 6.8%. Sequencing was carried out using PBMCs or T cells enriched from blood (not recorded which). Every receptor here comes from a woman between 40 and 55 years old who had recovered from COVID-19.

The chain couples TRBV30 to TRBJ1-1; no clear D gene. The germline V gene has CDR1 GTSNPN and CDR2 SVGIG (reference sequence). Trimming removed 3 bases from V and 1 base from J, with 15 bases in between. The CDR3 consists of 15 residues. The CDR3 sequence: CAWRPRTGKNTEAFF. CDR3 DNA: TGTGCCTGGAGACCCCGTACGGGGAAGAACACTGAAGCTTTCTTT.

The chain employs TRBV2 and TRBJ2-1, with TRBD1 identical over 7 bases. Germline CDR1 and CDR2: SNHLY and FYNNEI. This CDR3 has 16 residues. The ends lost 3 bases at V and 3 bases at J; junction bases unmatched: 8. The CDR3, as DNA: TGTGCCAGCAGTGATTTTGGGGACAGAGACTACAATGAGCAGTTCTTC. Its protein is CASSDFGDRDYNEQFF.

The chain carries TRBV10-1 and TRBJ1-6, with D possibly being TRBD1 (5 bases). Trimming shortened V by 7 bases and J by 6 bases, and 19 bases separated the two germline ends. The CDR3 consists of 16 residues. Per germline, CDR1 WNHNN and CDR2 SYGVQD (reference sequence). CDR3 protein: CASTGLETESNSPLHF. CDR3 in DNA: TGCGCCAGCACTGGGTTAGAGACAGAGTCTAATTCACCCCTCCACTTT.

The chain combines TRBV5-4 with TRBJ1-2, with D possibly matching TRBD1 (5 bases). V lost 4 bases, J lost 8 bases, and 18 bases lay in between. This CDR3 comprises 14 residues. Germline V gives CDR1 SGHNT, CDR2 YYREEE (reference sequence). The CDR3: CASSPPGAASGYTF. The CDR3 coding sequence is TGTGCCAGCAGCCCCCCTGGGGCAGCCTCGGGCTACACCTTC.

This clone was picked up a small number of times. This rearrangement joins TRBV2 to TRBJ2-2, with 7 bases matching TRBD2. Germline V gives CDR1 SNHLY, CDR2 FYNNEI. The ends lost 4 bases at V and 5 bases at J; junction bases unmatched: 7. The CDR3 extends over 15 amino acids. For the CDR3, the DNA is TGTGCCAGCAGTGTTCGGGGGAGGGGAACCGGGGAGCTGTTTTTT. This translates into CASSVRGRGTGELFF.

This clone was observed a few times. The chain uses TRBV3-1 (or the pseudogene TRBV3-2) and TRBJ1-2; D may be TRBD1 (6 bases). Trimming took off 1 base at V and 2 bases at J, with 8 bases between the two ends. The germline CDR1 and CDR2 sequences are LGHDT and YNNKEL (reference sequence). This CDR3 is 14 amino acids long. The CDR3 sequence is CASSQGDRNYGYTF. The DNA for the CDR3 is TGTGCCAGCAGCCAAGGCGACAGGAACTATGGCTACACCTTC.

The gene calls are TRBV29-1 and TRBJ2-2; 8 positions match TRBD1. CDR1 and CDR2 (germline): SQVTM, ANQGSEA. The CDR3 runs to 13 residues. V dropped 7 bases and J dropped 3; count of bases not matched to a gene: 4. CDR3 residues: CSAGGADTGELFF. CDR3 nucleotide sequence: TGCAGCGCAGGGGGCGCGGACACCGGGGAGCTGTTTTTT.

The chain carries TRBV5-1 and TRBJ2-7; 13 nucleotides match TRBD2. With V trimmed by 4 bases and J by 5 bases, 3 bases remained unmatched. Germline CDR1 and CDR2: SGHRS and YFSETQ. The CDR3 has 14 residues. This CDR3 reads CASSLGTSGNEQYF. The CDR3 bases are TGCGCCAGCAGCCTGGGGACTAGCGGGAACGAGCAGTACTTC.

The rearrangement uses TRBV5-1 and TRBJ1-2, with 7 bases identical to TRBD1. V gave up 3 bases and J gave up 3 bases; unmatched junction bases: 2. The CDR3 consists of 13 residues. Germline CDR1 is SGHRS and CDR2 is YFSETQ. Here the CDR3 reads CASSYGTDYGYTF. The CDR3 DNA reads TGCGCCAGCAGCTACGGGACAGACTATGGCTACACCTTC.

CDR3 sequence: CASSPWTGRVFGTEAFF. The DNA of the CDR3 is TGTGCCAGCAGCCCCTGGACAGGGAGGGTTTTCGGTACTGAAGCTTTCTTT. The chain recombines TRBV27 with TRBJ1-1; 8 bases fit TRBD1. CDR3 length: 17 amino acids. CDR1 is MNHEY, CDR2 SMNVEV, per germline (reference sequence). Trimming took 6 bases from V and 5 from J; bases not matched to a gene: 17.

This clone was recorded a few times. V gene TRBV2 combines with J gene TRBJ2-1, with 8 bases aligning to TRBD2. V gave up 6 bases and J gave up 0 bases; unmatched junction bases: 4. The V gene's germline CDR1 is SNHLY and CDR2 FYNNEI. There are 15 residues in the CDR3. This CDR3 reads CASRVAGSSYNEQFF. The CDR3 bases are TGTGCCAGCAGGGTAGCGGGGAGCTCCTACAATGAGCAGTTCTTC.

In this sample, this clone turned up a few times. Here the CDR3 DNA reads TGTGCCAGCAGGCCGGACACTCTGAACACTGAAGCTTTCTTT. The encoded protein is CASRPDTLNTEAFF. The rearrangement uses TRBV6-5 and TRBJ1-1; D may be TRBD1 (5 bases). CDR1 MNHEY and CDR2 SVGAGI come from the germline V gene. The CDR3 is 14 amino acids. Deletions cut 6 bases from V and 0 bases from J, with 11 bases between.

CDR3 nucleotide sequence: TGTGCCAGTAAGGACAGTCTTTCTGGAAACACCATATATTTT. Translation: CASKDSLSGNTIYF. The chain employs TRBV19 and TRBJ1-3, with a tentative D call TRBD1 (6 bases). Germline CDR1 LNHDA, CDR2 SQIVND (reference sequence). Trimming cost V 7 bases and J 1 base, with 11 bases left between them. This CDR3 comprises 14 residues.

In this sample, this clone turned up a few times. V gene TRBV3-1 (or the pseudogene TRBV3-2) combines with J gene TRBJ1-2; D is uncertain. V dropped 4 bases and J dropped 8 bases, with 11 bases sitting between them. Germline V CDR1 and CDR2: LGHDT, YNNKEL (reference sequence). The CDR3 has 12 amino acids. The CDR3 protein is CASSPGVWGYTF. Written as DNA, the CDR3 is TGTGCCAGCAGCCCGGGAGTTTGGGGCTACACCTTC.

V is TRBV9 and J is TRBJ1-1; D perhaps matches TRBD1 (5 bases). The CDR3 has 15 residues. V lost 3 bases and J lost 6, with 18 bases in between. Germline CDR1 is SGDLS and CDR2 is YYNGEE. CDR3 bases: TGTGCCAGCAGCGCTTTTGGAGGGGCGATGGCTGAAGCTTTCTTT. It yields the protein CASSAFGGAMAEAFF.

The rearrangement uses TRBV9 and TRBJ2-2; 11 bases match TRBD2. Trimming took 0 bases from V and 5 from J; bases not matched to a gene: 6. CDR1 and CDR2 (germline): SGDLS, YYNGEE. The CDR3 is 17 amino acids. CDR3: CASSVATLAGGTGELFF. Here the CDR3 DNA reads TGTGCCAGCAGCGTAGCTACCCTAGCGGGAGGTACCGGGGAGCTGTTTTTT.

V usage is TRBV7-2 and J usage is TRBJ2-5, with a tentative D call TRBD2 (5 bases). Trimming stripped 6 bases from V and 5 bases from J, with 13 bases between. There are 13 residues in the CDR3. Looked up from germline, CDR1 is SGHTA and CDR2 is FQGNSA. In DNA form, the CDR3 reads TGTGCCAGCAGTCGAGGGAGAGGGGAGACCCAGTACTTC. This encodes CASSRGRGETQYF.

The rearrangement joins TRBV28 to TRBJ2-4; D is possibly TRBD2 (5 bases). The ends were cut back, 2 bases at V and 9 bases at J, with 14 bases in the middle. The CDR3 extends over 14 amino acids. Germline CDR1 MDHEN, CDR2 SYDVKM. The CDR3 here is CASSLVGSRSIQYF. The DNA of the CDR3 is TGTGCCAGCAGTTTAGTAGGGAGTCGCAGCATTCAGTACTTC.

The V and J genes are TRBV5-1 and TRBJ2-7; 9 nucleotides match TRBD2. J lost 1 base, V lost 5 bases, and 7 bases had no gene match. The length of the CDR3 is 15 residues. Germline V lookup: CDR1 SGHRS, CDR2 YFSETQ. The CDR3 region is CASRKLAGQSYEQYF. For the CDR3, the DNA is TGCGCCAGCAGGAAGCTAGCGGGGCAGTCCTACGAGCAGTACTTC.

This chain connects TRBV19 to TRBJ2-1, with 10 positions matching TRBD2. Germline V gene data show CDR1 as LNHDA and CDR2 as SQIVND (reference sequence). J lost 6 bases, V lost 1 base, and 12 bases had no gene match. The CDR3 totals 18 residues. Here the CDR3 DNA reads TGTGCCAGTAGTATAGTGAGAAAGGGCAGCGGGAGGGCCAATGAGCAGTTCTTC. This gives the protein CASSIVRKGSGRANEQFF.

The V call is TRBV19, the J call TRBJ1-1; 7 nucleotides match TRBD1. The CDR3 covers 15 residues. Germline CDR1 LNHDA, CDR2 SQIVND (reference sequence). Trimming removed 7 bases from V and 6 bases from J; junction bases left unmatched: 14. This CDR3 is CASTLMGTDRSEAFF. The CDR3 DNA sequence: TGTGCCAGTACCCTGATGGGGACAGATCGGTCTGAAGCTTTCTTT.

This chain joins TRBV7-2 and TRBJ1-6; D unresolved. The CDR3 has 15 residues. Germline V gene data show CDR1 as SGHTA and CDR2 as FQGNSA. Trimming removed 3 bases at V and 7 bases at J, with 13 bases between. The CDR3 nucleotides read TGTGCCAGCAGCTTCTCCCACGACACGAATTCACCCCTCCACTTT. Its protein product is CASSFSHDTNSPLHF. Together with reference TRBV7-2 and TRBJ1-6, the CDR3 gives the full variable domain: GAGVSQSPSNKVTEKGKDVELRCDPISGHTALYWYRQSLGQGLEFLIYFQGNSAPDKSGLPSDRFSAERTGGSVSTLTIQRTQQEDSAVYLCASSFSHDTNSPLHFGNGTRLTVT.

CDR3 nucleotides: TGTGCCTGGGACTGGGGGGGAGAGACCCAGTACTTC. It specifies CAWDWGGETQYF. The V and J genes are TRBV30 and TRBJ2-5; 7 bases fit TRBD2. This CDR3 has 12 amino acids. Germline CDR1 GTSNPN, CDR2 SVGIG (reference sequence). Trimming cost V 5 bases and J 4 bases; bases outside gene matches: 4.

In DNA, the CDR3 is TGTGCCAGCAGCCCTCTAGGTTGGGGGAGGGCCAACACCGGGGAGCTGTTTTTT. This sequence encodes CASSPLGWGRANTGELFF. The V call is TRBV9, the J call TRBJ2-2, with 7 bases lining up with TRBD2. Losses at the gene ends were 4 bases for V and 2 bases for J; bases not matched to a gene: 14. The length of the CDR3 is 18 residues. Germline V CDR1 and CDR2: SGDLS, YYNGEE.

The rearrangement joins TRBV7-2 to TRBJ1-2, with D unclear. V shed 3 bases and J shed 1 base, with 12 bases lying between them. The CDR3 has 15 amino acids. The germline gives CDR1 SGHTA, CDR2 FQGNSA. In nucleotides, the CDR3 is TGTGCCAGCAGCTTCGGACGGGGAGTTAACTATGGCTACACCTTC. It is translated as CASSFGRGVNYGYTF.